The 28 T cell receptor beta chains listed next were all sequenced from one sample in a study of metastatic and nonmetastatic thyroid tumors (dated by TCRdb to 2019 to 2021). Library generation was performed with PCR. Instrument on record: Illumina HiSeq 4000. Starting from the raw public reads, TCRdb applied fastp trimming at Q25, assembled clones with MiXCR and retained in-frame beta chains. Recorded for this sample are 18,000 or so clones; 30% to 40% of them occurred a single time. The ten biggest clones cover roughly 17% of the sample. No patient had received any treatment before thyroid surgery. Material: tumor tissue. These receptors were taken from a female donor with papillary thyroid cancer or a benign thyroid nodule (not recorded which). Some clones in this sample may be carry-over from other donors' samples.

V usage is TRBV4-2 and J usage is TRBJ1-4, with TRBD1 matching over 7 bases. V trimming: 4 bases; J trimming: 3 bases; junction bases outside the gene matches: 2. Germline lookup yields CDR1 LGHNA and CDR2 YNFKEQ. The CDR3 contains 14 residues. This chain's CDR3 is CASSRTGPNEKLFF. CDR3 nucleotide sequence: TGTGCCAGCAGCCGGACAGGCCCTAATGAAAAACTGTTTTTT.

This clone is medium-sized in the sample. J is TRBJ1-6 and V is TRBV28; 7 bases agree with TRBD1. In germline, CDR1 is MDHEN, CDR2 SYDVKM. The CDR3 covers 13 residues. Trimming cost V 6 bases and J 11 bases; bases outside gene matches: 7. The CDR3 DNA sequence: TGTGCCAGCAGAAGACAGGGTTCGCCACCCCTCCACTTT. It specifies CASRRQGSPPLHF.

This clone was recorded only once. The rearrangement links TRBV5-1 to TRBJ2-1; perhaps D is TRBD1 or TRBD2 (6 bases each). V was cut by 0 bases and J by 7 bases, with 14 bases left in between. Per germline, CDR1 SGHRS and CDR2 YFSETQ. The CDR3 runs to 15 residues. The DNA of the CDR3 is TGCGCCAGCAGCTTGGATAGGGGGGCGCGGAATGAGCAGTTCTTC. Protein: CASSLDRGARNEQFF.

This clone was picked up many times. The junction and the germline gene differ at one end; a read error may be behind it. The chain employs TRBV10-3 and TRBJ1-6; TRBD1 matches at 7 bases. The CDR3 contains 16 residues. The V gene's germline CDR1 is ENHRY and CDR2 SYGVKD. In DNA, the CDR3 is TGTGCCATCAGTGCCCACCGACAGGGCGGTAATTCACCCGTCCACTTT. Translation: CAISAHRQGGNSPVHF.

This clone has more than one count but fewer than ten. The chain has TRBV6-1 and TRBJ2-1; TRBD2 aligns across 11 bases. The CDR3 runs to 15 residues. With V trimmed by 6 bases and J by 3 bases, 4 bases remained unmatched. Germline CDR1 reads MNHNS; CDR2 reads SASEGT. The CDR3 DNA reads TGTGCCAGCAGGGAGACTAGCGGGAACTACAATGAGCAGTTCTTC. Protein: CASRETSGNYNEQFF.

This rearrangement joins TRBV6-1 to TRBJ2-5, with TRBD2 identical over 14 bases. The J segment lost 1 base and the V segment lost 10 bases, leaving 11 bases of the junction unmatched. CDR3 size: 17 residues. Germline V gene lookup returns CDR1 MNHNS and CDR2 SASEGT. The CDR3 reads CATQAGTSGSSQETQYF. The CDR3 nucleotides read TGTGCCACCCAGGCAGGGACTAGCGGGAGTTCCCAAGAGACCCAGTACTTC.

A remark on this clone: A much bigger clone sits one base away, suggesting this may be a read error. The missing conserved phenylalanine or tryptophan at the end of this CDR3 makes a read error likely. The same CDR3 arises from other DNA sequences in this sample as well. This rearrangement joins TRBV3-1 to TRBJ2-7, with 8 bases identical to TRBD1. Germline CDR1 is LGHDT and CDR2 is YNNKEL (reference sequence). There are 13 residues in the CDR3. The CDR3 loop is CASSQVQGAEQYL. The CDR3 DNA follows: TGTGCCAGTAGCCAAGTGCAGGGGGCCGAGCAGTACCTC.

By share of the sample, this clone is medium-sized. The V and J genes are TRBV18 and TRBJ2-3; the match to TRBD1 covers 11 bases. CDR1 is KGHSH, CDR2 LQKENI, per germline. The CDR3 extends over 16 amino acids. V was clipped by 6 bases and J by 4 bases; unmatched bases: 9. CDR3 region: CASSRVGTGGSDTQYF. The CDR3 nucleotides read TGTGCCAGCTCGAGAGTCGGGACAGGGGGTTCAGATACGCAGTATTTT.

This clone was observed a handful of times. CDR3 nucleotide sequence: TGTGCCAGCAGTTCTCACAGGGGGTATGTGGGTGAAAAACTGTTTTTT. Protein sequence: CASSSHRGYVGEKLFF. The chain uses TRBV27 and TRBJ1-4; 8 bases line up with TRBD1. With 4 bases clipped from V and 7 bases from J, the junction kept 11 bases outside the gene matches. Germline V CDR1 and CDR2: MNHEY, SMNVEV (reference sequence). CDR3 length: 16 residues.

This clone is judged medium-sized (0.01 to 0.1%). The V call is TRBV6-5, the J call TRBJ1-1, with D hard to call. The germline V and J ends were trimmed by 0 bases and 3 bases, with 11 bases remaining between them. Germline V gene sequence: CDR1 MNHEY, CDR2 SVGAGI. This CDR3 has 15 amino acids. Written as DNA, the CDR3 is TGTGCCAGCAGTTACTCTACCGGAGACTACACTGAAGCTTTCTTT. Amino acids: CASSYSTGDYTEAFF.

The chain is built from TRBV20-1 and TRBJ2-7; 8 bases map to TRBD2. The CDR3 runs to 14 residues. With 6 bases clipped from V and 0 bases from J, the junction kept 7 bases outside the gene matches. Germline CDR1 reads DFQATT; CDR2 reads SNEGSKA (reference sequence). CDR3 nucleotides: TGCAGTGCCCGTCCGGGGACTAGCTCCTACGAGCAGTACTTC. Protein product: CSARPGTSSYEQYF.

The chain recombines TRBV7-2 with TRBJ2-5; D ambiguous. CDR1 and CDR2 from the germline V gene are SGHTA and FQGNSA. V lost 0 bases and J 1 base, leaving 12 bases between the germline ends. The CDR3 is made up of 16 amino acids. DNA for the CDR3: TGTGCCAGCAGCTTAGCGGGCGCGTTTCTCCAAGAGACCCAGTACTTC. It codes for CASSLAGAFLQETQYF.

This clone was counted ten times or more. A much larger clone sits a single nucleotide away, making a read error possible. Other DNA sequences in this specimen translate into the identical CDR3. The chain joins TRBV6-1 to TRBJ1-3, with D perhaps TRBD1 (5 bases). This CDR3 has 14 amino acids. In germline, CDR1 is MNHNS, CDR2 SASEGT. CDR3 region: CASSAGYTGNTIYF. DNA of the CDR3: TGTGCCAGCAGTGCAGGGTATACTGGAAACACTATATATTTT.

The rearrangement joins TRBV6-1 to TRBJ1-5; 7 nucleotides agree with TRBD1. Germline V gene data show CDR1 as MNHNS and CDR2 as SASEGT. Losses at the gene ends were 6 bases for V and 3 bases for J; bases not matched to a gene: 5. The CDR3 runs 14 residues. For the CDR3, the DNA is TGTGCCAGCAGGTCGACAGGGATCAATCAGCCCCAGCATTTT. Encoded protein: CASRSTGINQPQHF.

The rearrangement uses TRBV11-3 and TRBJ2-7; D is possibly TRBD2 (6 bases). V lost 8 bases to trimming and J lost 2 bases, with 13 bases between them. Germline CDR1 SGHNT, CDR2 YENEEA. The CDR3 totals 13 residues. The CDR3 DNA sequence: TGTGCCAGCGGAGGGGTGTCGACCTACGAGCAGTACTTC. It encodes CASGGVSTYEQYF.

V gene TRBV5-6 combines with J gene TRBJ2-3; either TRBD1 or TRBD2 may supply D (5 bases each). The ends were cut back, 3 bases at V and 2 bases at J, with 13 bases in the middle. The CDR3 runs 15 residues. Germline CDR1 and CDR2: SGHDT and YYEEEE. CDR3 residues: CASSWIGDPTDTQYF. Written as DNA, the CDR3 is TGTGCCAGCAGCTGGATCGGGGACCCCACAGATACGCAGTATTTT.

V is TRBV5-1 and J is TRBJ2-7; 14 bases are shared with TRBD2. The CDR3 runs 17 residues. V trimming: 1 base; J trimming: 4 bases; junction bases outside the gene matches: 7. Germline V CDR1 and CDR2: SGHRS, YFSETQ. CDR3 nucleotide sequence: TGCGCCAGCAGCTTGAGGGGGACTAGCGGGAGAGAATACGAGCAGTACTTC. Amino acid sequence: CASSLRGTSGREYEQYF.

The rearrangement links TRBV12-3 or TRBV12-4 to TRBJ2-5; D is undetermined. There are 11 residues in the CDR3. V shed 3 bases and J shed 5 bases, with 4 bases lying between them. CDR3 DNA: TGTGCCAGCAGTTTCGAGGAGACCCAGTACTTC. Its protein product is CASSFEETQYF.

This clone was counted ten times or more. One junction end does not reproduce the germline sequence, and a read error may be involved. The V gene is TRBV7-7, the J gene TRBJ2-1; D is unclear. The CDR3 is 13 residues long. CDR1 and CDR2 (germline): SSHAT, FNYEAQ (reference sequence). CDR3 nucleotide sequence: TGTGCTAGCAGCTTAGAGAGCGCCACGAGGCAGTTCTTC. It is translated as CASSLESATRQFF.

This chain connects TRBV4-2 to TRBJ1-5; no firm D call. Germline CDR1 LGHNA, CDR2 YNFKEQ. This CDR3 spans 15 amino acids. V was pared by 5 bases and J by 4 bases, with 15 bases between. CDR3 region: CASSFTREENQPQHF. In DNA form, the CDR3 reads TGTGCCAGCAGCTTCACCCGGGAGGAAAATCAGCCCCAGCATTTT.

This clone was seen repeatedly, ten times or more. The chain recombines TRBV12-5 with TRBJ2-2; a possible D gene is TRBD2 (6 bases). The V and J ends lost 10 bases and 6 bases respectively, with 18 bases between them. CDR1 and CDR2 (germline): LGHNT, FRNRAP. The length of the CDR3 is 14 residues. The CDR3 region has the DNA TGTGCTACCCAACTATCGGGAGCCGCCGGGGAGCTGTTTTTT. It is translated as CATQLSGAAGELFF. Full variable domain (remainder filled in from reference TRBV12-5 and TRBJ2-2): DARVTQTPRHKVTEMGQEVTMRCQPILGHNTVFWYRQTMMQGLELLAYFRNRAPLDDSGMPKDRFSAEMPDATLATLKIQPSEPRDSAVYFCATQLSGAAGELFFGEGSRLTVL.

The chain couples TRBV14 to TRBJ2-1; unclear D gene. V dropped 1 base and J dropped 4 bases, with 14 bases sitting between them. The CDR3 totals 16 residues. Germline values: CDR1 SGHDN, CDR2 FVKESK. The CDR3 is CASSQVGAVGYNEQFF. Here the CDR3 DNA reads TGTGCCAGCAGCCAAGTCGGTGCGGTGGGGTACAATGAGCAGTTCTTC.

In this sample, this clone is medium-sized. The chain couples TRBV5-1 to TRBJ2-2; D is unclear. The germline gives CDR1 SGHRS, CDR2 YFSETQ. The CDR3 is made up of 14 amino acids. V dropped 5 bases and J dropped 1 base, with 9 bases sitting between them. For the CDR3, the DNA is TGCGCCAGCAGACCCGACCGGAACACCGGGGAGCTGTTTTTT. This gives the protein CASRPDRNTGELFF. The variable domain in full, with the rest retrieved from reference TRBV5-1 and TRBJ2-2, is KAGVTQTPRYLIKTRGQQVTLSCSPISGHRSVSWYQQTPGQGLQFLFEYFSETQRNKGNFPGRFSGRQFSNSRSEMNVSTLELGDSALYLCASRPDRNTGELFFGEGSRLTVL.

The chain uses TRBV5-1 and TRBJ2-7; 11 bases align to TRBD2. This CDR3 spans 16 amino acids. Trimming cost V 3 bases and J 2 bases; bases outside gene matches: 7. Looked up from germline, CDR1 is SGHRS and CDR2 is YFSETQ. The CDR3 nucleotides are TGCGCCAGCAGCTGGACCCTAGCGGGAGGCGCCTACGAGCAGTACTTC. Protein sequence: CASSWTLAGGAYEQYF.

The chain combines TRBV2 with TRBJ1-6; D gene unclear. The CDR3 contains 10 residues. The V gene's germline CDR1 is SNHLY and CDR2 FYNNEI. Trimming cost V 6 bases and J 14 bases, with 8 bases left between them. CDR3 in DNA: TGTGCCAGCAGGCTGGTGACCCTCCACTTT. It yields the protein CASRLVTLHF.

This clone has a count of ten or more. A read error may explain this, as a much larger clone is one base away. CDR3 coding DNA: TGCGCCAGCAGCTTGCAGGGCAATGAGCAGTTCTTC. Encoded protein: CASSLQGNEQFF. This rearrangement joins TRBV5-1 to TRBJ2-1; D might be TRBD1 (5 bases). CDR3 length: 12 amino acids. Germline V gene lookup returns CDR1 SGHRS and CDR2 YFSETQ. Between the trimmed V and J ends, which lost 1 base and 6 bases, there was a span of 5 bases.

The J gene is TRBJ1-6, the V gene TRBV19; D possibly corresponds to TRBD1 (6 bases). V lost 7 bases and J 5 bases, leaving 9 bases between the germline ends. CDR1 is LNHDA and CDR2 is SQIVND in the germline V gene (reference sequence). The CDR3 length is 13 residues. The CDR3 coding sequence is TGTGCCAGTAAGGACAGTAATAATTCACCCCTCCACTTT. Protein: CASKDSNNSPLHF.

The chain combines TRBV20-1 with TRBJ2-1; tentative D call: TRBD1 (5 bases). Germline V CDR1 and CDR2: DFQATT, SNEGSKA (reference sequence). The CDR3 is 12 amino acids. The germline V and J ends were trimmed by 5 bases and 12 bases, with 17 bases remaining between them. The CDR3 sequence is CSAPLSPRGQFF. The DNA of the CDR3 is TGCAGTGCTCCTCTAAGCCCTAGGGGGCAGTTCTTC.